The 29 T cell receptor beta chains reported below all come from one sample, sequenced in a study of CD4 T cells in relation to SARS-CoV-2 and coronaviruses. TCRdb's copy holds only in-frame clones and misses some; the assay was immunoSEQ multiplex PCR. The repertoire holds approximately 17,000 clones, with about four fifths as singletons. CD4+ T cells from unexposed donors were obtained before the COVID-19 pandemic (2011-2018). After about 10 days of culture, CD4+ T cells were isolated. The antigens these receptors bind are not known. Sequenced material: CD4+ T cells from PBMCs, cultured in vitro. The source is a human donor in good health.

The chain joins TRBV19 to TRBJ1-1; perhaps TRBD1 as D (5 bases). Trimming pared 1 base from V and 1 base from J, leaving 13 bases between. The germline V gene encodes CDR1 LNHDA and CDR2 SQIVND (reference sequence). CDR3 length: 16 amino acids. CDR3 region: CASSIVGGTGNTEAFF. In DNA, the CDR3 is TGTGCCAGTAGTATAGTTGGGGGTACGGGGAACACTGAAGCTTTCTTT.

A single count supports this clone. The V gene is TRBV4-3, the J gene TRBJ1-2; D is undetermined. Trimming took 2 bases from V and 4 from J, leaving 8 bases between them. Germline V gene lookup returns CDR1 LGHNA and CDR2 YSLEER. The CDR3 loop spans 13 amino acids. CDR3 protein: CASSQSRTYGYTF. The CDR3 DNA reads as TGCGCCAGCAGCCAATCCCGAACCTATGGCTACACCTTC.

This chain joins TRBV19 and TRBJ2-1; no reliable D call. Trimming removed 0 bases from V and 9 bases from J, with 12 bases in between. The V gene's germline CDR1 is LNHDA and CDR2 SQIVND (reference sequence). The CDR3 extends over 14 amino acids. CDR3 in amino acids: CASSIDNGWGEQFF. The CDR3 nucleotides read TGTGCCAGTAGTATAGATAACGGGTGGGGTGAGCAGTTCTTC.

The chain is built from TRBV5-1 and TRBJ2-3; D might be TRBD1 (5 bases). The CDR3 length is 16 residues. Per the germline V gene, CDR1 is SGHRS and CDR2 is YFSETQ. The germline V and J ends were trimmed by 2 bases and 0 bases, with 13 bases remaining between them. This CDR3 is CASSLDSAPSTDTQYF. CDR3 bases: TGCGCCAGCAGCTTAGACAGTGCCCCGAGCACAGATACGCAGTATTTT.

V usage is TRBV11-2 and J usage is TRBJ2-3; 8 bases line up with TRBD2. Losses at the gene ends were 6 bases for V and 2 bases for J; bases not matched to a gene: 7. From germline, CDR1 is SGHAT and CDR2 FQNNGV. The CDR3 is 15 residues long. In DNA, the CDR3 is TGTGCCAGCAGTCCCTGGCGGGAGGACACAGATACGCAGTATTTT. Translated, it gives CASSPWREDTDTQYF.

V gene TRBV18 combines with J gene TRBJ1-3; 8 bases line up with TRBD1. This CDR3 is 14 amino acids long. Germline loops: CDR1 KGHSH, CDR2 LQKENI. Trimming at V came to 3 bases and at J to 6 bases, leaving 4 bases not matched to a gene. CDR3 sequence: CASSPDRVENTIYF. The CDR3 DNA reads TGTGCCAGCTCACCGGACAGGGTGGAAAACACCATATATTTT.

CDR3 in amino acids: CASSSWGQGGDEKLFF. CDR3 DNA: TGTGCCAGCAGCTCTTGGGGACAGGGGGGTGATGAAAAACTGTTTTTT. The chain couples TRBV27 to TRBJ1-4, with TRBD1 matching 11 bases. The V segment lost 6 bases and the J segment 6 bases; nucleotides outside the gene matches: 9. Per the germline V gene, CDR1 is MNHEY and CDR2 is SMNVEV (reference sequence). This CDR3 comprises 16 residues.

The chain is built from TRBV4-1 and TRBJ1-2; D gene ambiguous. The V gene's germline CDR1 is MGHRA and CDR2 YSYEKL. V gave up 1 base and J gave up 3 bases, with 18 bases separating them. The CDR3 covers 17 residues. The CDR3 loop is CASSQGLRTDEYYGYTF. CDR3 in DNA: TGCGCCAGCAGCCAAGGCCTCCGGACGGACGAATACTATGGCTACACCTTC.

CDR3 sequence: CASFRDTQETQYF. Written as DNA, the CDR3 is TGTGCCAGCTTTCGGGACACACAAGAGACCCAGTACTTC. This rearrangement joins TRBV2 to TRBJ2-5, with TRBD1 as a possible D gene (6 bases). In germline, CDR1 is SNHLY, CDR2 FYNNEI. The CDR3 spans 13 residues. Trimming stripped 8 bases from V and 2 bases from J, with 12 bases between. Together with reference TRBV2 and TRBJ2-5, the CDR3 gives the full variable domain: EPEVTQTPSHQVTQMGQEVILRCVPISNHLYFYWYRQILGQKVEFLVSFYNNEISEKSEIFDDQFSVERPDGSNFTLKIRSTKLEDSAMYFCASFRDTQETQYFGPGTRLLVL.

CDR3 protein: CASTRDYSTEAFF. CDR3 nucleotides: TGTGCCAGCACCAGGGACTATTCCACTGAAGCTTTCTTT. The chain couples TRBV12-3 or TRBV12-4 to TRBJ1-1, with D maybe TRBD1 (5 bases). Between the trimmed V and J ends, which lost 7 bases and 4 bases, there was a span of 13 bases. The CDR3 length is 13 residues.

The J gene is TRBJ2-3, the V gene TRBV4-3; maybe TRBD1 (6 bases). This CDR3 contains 16 residues. The V and J ends lost 0 bases and 3 bases respectively, with 13 bases between them. Germline CDR1 LGHNA, CDR2 YSLEER. The CDR3 here is CASSQDWGLGTDTQYF. CDR3 nucleotide sequence: TGCGCCAGCAGCCAAGATTGGGGGCTGGGGACAGATACGCAGTATTTT.

The chain joins TRBV6-6 to TRBJ1-2; 9 bases line up with TRBD1. CDR3 length: 13 residues. V dropped 4 bases and J dropped 7; count of bases not matched to a gene: 4. The V gene's germline CDR1 is MNHNY and CDR2 SVGAGI (reference sequence). The CDR3 protein is CASSWGQGIGYTF. The CDR3 coding sequence is TGTGCCAGCAGTTGGGGACAGGGTATTGGCTACACCTTC.

The chain couples TRBV29-1 to TRBJ1-5, with D perhaps matching TRBD1 (6 bases). V dropped 4 bases and J dropped 7 bases, with 17 bases sitting between them. The V gene's germline CDR1 is SQVTM and CDR2 ANQGSEA. The CDR3 contains 14 residues. The CDR3 reads CSVGEVGGNQPQHF. The CDR3 region has the DNA TGCAGCGTTGGGGAGGTAGGGGGAAACCAGCCCCAGCATTTT.

The chain combines TRBV12-3 or TRBV12-4 with TRBJ2-5; D ambiguous. Between the trimmed V and J ends, which lost 5 bases and 1 base, there was a span of 8 bases. The length of the CDR3 is 13 residues. The CDR3 here is CASSPGSQETQYF. CDR3 DNA: TGTGCCAGCAGTCCCGGGTCCCAAGAGACCCAGTACTTC.

V usage is TRBV6-6 and J usage is TRBJ1-5; 9 bases align to TRBD1. Germline V gene sequence: CDR1 MNHNY, CDR2 SVGAGI (reference sequence). Losses at the gene ends were 5 bases for V and 4 bases for J; bases not matched to a gene: 18. CDR3 length: 19 amino acids. The CDR3 bases are TGTGCCAGCAGTCCCCCGGGACAGGGTTCGTTTGGCAAAAATCAGCCCCAGCATTTT. It is translated as CASSPPGQGSFGKNQPQHF.

The chain carries TRBV7-2 and TRBJ2-3; unclear D gene. The germline V gene has CDR1 SGHTA and CDR2 FQGNSA. Trimming pared 5 bases from V and 7 bases from J, leaving 13 bases between. The CDR3 has 13 residues. CDR3 protein: CASSPHLMNTQYF. The CDR3 nucleotides read TGTGCCAGCAGCCCCCACTTGATGAATACGCAGTATTTT. The full variable domain, its missing parts supplied by reference TRBV7-2 and TRBJ2-3, is GAGVSQSPSNKVTEKGKDVELRCDPISGHTALYWYRQSLGQGLEFLIYFQGNSAPDKSGLPSDRFSAERTGGSVSTLTIQRTQQEDSAVYLCASSPHLMNTQYFGPGTRLTVL.

The CDR3 DNA is TGTGCCAGCAGTGAATCGGGGACGGACGGAGATACGCAGTATTTT. Translation gives CASSESGTDGDTQYF. The rearrangement links TRBV6-1 to TRBJ2-3; D is perhaps TRBD1 or TRBD2 (5 bases each). The germline V and J ends were trimmed by 2 bases and 5 bases, with 14 bases remaining between them. CDR3 length equals 15 residues. Germline-derived CDR1 and CDR2 are MNHNS and SASEGT.

The rearrangement links TRBV28 to TRBJ2-1; 11 bases match TRBD1. CDR1 MDHEN and CDR2 SYDVKM come from the germline V gene. V shed 2 bases, J shed 5 bases, and the junction held 11 bases outside the gene matches. CDR3 length: 18 amino acids. DNA of the CDR3: TGTGCCAGCAGTTTAAGAAACCCCCGGACAGGGGGCCACAATGAGCAGTTCTTC. It specifies CASSLRNPRTGGHNEQFF. Full variable domain (missing parts from reference TRBV28 and TRBJ2-1): DVKVTQSSRYLVKRTGEKVFLECVQDMDHENMFWYRQDPGLGLRLIYFSYDVKMKEKGDIPEGYSVSREKKERFSLILESASTNQTSMYLCASSLRNPRTGGHNEQFFGPGTRLTVL.

The chain combines TRBV2 with TRBJ2-3; D perhaps matches TRBD1 (6 bases). Germline V gene sequence: CDR1 SNHLY, CDR2 FYNNEI. The ends were cut back, 5 bases at V and 9 bases at J, with 12 bases in the middle. The CDR3 has 12 residues. DNA of the CDR3: TGTGCCAGCAGTCGGGACAATCTAACGCAGTATTTT. Encoded protein: CASSRDNLTQYF.

In this sample, this clone turned up a few times. The V call is TRBV5-5, the J call TRBJ1-5, with D uncertain. Per the germline V gene, CDR1 is SGHKS and CDR2 is YYEKEE (reference sequence). V was pared by 0 bases and J by 6 bases, with 13 bases between. The CDR3 extends over 15 amino acids. Here the CDR3 reads CASSLAGGMGQPQHF. The CDR3 DNA sequence: TGTGCCAGCAGCTTGGCAGGAGGGATGGGTCAGCCCCAGCATTTT.

This rearrangement joins TRBV7-6 to TRBJ1-6, with unresolved D. This CDR3 region has 16 residues. Germline CDR1 SGHVS, CDR2 FNYEAQ. The germline V and J ends were trimmed by 4 bases and 4 bases, with 14 bases remaining between them. CDR3 amino acids: CASSSSPAGYNSPLHF. The CDR3 coding sequence is TGTGCCAGCAGCTCTAGTCCAGCCGGGTATAATTCACCCCTCCACTTT.

In DNA form, the CDR3 reads TGTGCCAGCAGCGTAGGACAGAACTCCTACGAGCAGTACTTC. It codes for CASSVGQNSYEQYF. This chain uses TRBV9 with TRBJ2-7; tentative D call: TRBD1 (5 bases). The CDR3 extends over 14 amino acids. Germline V CDR1 and CDR2: SGDLS, YYNGEE. V was trimmed by 0 bases and J by 0 bases, leaving 7 bases between them.

The rearrangement joins TRBV6-2 or TRBV6-3 to TRBJ2-3; 8 bases line up with TRBD2. The CDR3 extends over 16 amino acids. Germline V lookup: CDR1 MNHEY, CDR2 SVGEGT. The trim removed 5 bases at V and 4 bases at J, leaving 11 bases unmatched. The DNA of the CDR3 is TGTGCCAGCAGTAATGAGGCGGGGGGACCCGCAGATACGCAGTATTTT. Protein: CASSNEAGGPADTQYF.

V and J are TRBV6-4 and TRBJ2-3; possibly TRBD2 for D (6 bases). CDR1 is MRHNA and CDR2 is SNTAGT in the germline V gene. The CDR3 is made up of 15 amino acids. Trimming shortened V by 6 bases and J by 0 bases, and 13 bases separated the two germline ends. The CDR3 nucleotides read TGTGCCAGCAGGCTACGCGGGACTAGCACAGATACGCAGTATTTT. Amino acids: CASRLRGTSTDTQYF.

This clone was observed a handful of times. The J gene is TRBJ1-1, the V gene TRBV5-6; D unresolved. CDR1 is SGHDT and CDR2 is YYEEEE in the germline V gene. This CDR3 has 16 residues. The V and J ends lost 0 bases and 4 bases respectively, with 16 bases between them. The CDR3 sequence: CASSLGVAYIPTEAFF. The DNA of the CDR3 is TGTGCCAGCAGCTTGGGGGTTGCCTATATACCCACTGAAGCTTTCTTT.

The chain employs TRBV5-1 and TRBJ1-1; the D is unclear. The ends were cut back, 0 bases at V and 0 bases at J, with 6 bases in the middle. Looked up from germline, CDR1 is SGHRS and CDR2 is YFSETQ. The CDR3 is 14 amino acids. Here the CDR3 reads CASSLGPMNTEAFF. DNA for the CDR3: TGCGCCAGCAGCTTGGGCCCCATGAACACTGAAGCTTTCTTT.

This chain uses TRBV11-3 with TRBJ2-7, with D perhaps matching TRBD1 (5 bases). V was clipped by 2 bases and J by 5 bases, with 13 bases between them. The CDR3 sequence is 14 residues long. Germline V gene lookup returns CDR1 SGHNT and CDR2 YENEEA. CDR3 residues: CASSLRWGMDEQYF. DNA of the CDR3: TGTGCCAGCAGCTTAAGGTGGGGCATGGACGAGCAGTACTTC.

This sequence joins TRBV30 and TRBJ1-5; tentative D call: TRBD1 (5 bases). This CDR3 is 14 amino acids long. The V gene lost 2 bases and the J gene lost 3 bases, with 11 bases spanning the gap. Germline CDR1 reads GTSNPN; CDR2 reads SVGIG (reference sequence). The CDR3: CAWSMGRLNQPQHF. Here the CDR3 DNA reads TGTGCCTGGAGTATGGGACGGCTCAATCAGCCCCAGCATTTT.

This chain joins TRBV29-1 and TRBJ2-7, with D maybe TRBD2 (5 bases). V lost 7 bases to trimming and J lost 5 bases, with 21 bases between them. Germline CDR1 reads SQVTM; CDR2 reads ANQGSEA. This CDR3 is 14 amino acids long. CDR3: CSANPGPARDEQYF. The CDR3 coding sequence is TGCAGCGCTAACCCGGGCCCGGCGCGGGACGAGCAGTACTTC.